What follows are 29 T cell receptor beta chains derived from one specimen sequenced in a study of CD8+ T cells in alopecia areata. Regarding treatment: oral pan-JAK inhibitor, 5-10 mg twice daily. cDNA serving as the sequencing template came from extracted, reverse transcribed RNA. Generated by immunoSEQ multiplex PCR, the TCRdb table keeps only in-frame clones and is missing some. Of around 200,000 clones detected, about 60% appear once; the ten largest clones hold roughly 12%. The sequences come from CD8+ T cells sorted from blood, collected at week 24, from a patient treated with tofacitinib. These receptors came from a human donor with alopecia areata.

This clone was seen a handful of times. The rearrangement joins TRBV6-1 to TRBJ2-1, with a tentative D call TRBD1 (5 bases). This CDR3 has 13 amino acids. V was pared by 7 bases and J by 4 bases, with 11 bases between. CDR1 is MNHNS, CDR2 SASEGT, per germline. The CDR3 nucleotides are TGTGCCAGCAACCATGGACAATACAATGAGCAGTTCTTC. Translation: CASNHGQYNEQFF.

The chain joins TRBV30 to TRBJ1-2; no firm D call. V lost 6 bases, J lost 11 bases, and 19 bases lay in between. Germline CDR1 GTSNPN, CDR2 SVGIG (reference sequence). The CDR3 consists of 12 residues. The CDR3 DNA follows: TGTGCCTGTGCTAGTGAGGGCCCGTCTTACACCTTC. Translation gives CACASEGPSYTF.

This clone appeared a few times. The genes are TRBV19 and TRBJ2-7; a weak D match, TRBD1 (6 bases). The CDR3 runs to 17 residues. Germline V CDR1 and CDR2: LNHDA, SQIVND (reference sequence). V was cut by 5 bases and J by 0 bases, with 20 bases left in between. The CDR3 DNA reads TGTGCCAGTAGTTCCGACCCCGACAGGTCCAACTCCTACGAGCAGTACTTC. It codes for CASSSDPDRSNSYEQYF.

The chain uses TRBV5-1 and TRBJ2-1, with 9 bases identical to TRBD2. With V trimmed by 0 bases and J by 8 bases, 6 bases remained unmatched. Germline CDR1 reads SGHRS; CDR2 reads YFSETQ. This CDR3 is built from 15 residues. The DNA for the CDR3 is TGCGCCAGCAGCTTGGGACTAGCGGTTAGGGATGAGCAGTTCTTC. It specifies CASSLGLAVRDEQFF. The full variable domain, in which reference TRBV5-1 and TRBJ2-1 provide the parts outside the CDR3, is KAGVTQTPRYLIKTRGQQVTLSCSPISGHRSVSWYQQTPGQGLQFLFEYFSETQRNKGNFPGRFSGRQFSNSRSEMNVSTLELGDSALYLCASSLGLAVRDEQFFGPGTRLTVL.

The chain employs TRBV13 and TRBJ1-2; weak D call: TRBD1 (6 bases). Germline lookup yields CDR1 PRHDT and CDR2 FYEKMQ (reference sequence). With 0 bases removed from V and 5 bases from J, the gap between germline ends came to 19 bases. The length of the CDR3 is 17 residues. The CDR3 DNA is TGTGCCAGCAGCTTAGGCCGCGGCCGGGGGGCAGGGTATGGCTACACCTTC. Residues: CASSLGRGRGAGYGYTF.

This chain joins TRBV29-1 and TRBJ2-7; D call uncertain. Trimming removed 5 bases from V and 0 bases from J, with 14 bases in between. This CDR3 is 14 amino acids long. From germline, CDR1 is SQVTM and CDR2 ANQGSEA. The CDR3 spells CSVLLGRSSYEQYF. The CDR3 bases are TGCAGCGTTCTTCTGGGCCGAAGCTCCTACGAGCAGTACTTC.

This clone was seen only a few times. This sequence joins TRBV9 and TRBJ1-5; D is possibly TRBD1 (6 bases). This CDR3 comprises 14 residues. Trimming cost V 3 bases and J 3 bases, with 10 bases left between them. The germline V gene has CDR1 SGDLS and CDR2 YYNGEE. Here the CDR3 reads CASSATGSNQPQHF. CDR3 coding DNA: TGTGCCAGCAGCGCAACAGGGTCCAATCAGCCCCAGCATTTT.

In its sample, this clone was seen a few times. The rearrangement joins TRBV15 to TRBJ1-4; the D is unclear. Trimming pared 5 bases from V and 8 bases from J, leaving 15 bases between. The CDR3 totals 14 residues. The germline V gene encodes CDR1 LNHNV and CDR2 YYDKDF (reference sequence). DNA for the CDR3: TGTGCCACCAGCGGTGACCAGCTACCGGAAAAACTGTTTTTT. Translated, it gives CATSGDQLPEKLFF.

V gene TRBV11-1 combines with J gene TRBJ2-2; a possible D gene is TRBD1 (5 bases). The CDR3 extends over 13 amino acids. Trimming took off 3 bases at V and 7 bases at J, with 9 bases between the two ends. The germline V gene encodes CDR1 SGHAT and CDR2 FQDESV (reference sequence). CDR3 DNA: TGTGCCAGCAGCTTCAGGGTCGGCGGGGAGCTGTTTTTT. The encoded protein is CASSFRVGGELFF.

This clone was detected only a few times. V usage is TRBV7-2 and J usage is TRBJ1-5, with 9 bases fitting TRBD1. V shed 2 bases, J shed 7 bases, and the junction held 18 bases outside the gene matches. Per the germline V gene, CDR1 is SGHTA and CDR2 is FQGNSA. This CDR3 has 19 residues. The DNA of the CDR3 is TGTGCCAGCAGCTTAAACCTGGGGGGACAGGGTCGTTTTGGACAGCCCCAGCATTTT. It is translated as CASSLNLGGQGRFGQPQHF.

The chain links TRBV4-2 to TRBJ1-1, with D possibly matching TRBD1 (5 bases). The germline V and J ends were trimmed by 0 bases and 0 bases, with 8 bases remaining between them. The CDR3 consists of 15 residues. Germline V lookup: CDR1 LGHNA, CDR2 YNFKEQ. The DNA of the CDR3 is TGTGCCAGCAGCCAAGATGGACAAATGAACACTGAAGCTTTCTTT. Its translation: CASSQDGQMNTEAFF.

The V and J genes are TRBV30 and TRBJ2-5; a weak D match, TRBD2 (5 bases). V was pared by 0 bases and J by 5 bases, with 7 bases between. The length of the CDR3 is 12 residues. Germline CDR1 and CDR2: GTSNPN and SVGIG (reference sequence). The CDR3 loop reads CAWSVLGETQYF. In DNA, the CDR3 is TGTGCCTGGAGTGTACTAGGCGAGACCCAGTACTTC.

This clone has only a few counts. Within the sample, other DNA sequences also encode this same CDR3. This chain connects TRBV7-9 to TRBJ2-7; D not resolved. Trimming pared 8 bases from V and 1 base from J, leaving 9 bases between. The germline CDR1 and CDR2 sequences are SEHNR and FQNEAQ (reference sequence). The CDR3 length is 12 residues. In DNA, the CDR3 is TGTGCCAGCTCCTGGGATTCCTACGAGCAGTACTTC. Its translation: CASSWDSYEQYF.

This sequence joins TRBV6-5 and TRBJ2-7; TRBD1 matches 7 bases. The ends lost 0 bases at V and 1 base at J; junction bases unmatched: 6. Per the germline V gene, CDR1 is MNHEY and CDR2 is SVGAGI. This CDR3 has 16 residues. CDR3 loop: CASSYSWAGGSYEQYF. CDR3 nucleotides: TGTGCCAGCAGTTACTCTTGGGCAGGGGGATCCTACGAGCAGTACTTC.

The V gene is TRBV30, the J gene TRBJ1-2, with a tentative D call TRBD1 (5 bases). The V gene's germline CDR1 is GTSNPN and CDR2 SVGIG (reference sequence). The CDR3 loop spans 15 amino acids. V lost 1 base to trimming and J lost 4 bases, with 16 bases between them. The CDR3 loop is CAWSGVGEVPYGYTF. The CDR3 DNA sequence: TGTGCCTGGAGTGGGGTAGGGGAGGTGCCCTATGGCTACACCTTC.

The rearrangement joins TRBV30 to TRBJ2-7, with 7 bases matching TRBD1. Germline V lookup: CDR1 GTSNPN, CDR2 SVGIG (reference sequence). The CDR3 runs 12 residues. V shed 3 bases, J shed 3 bases, and the junction held 2 bases outside the gene matches. CDR3 nucleotide sequence: TGTGCCTGGAGGCAGGGGGTCTACGAGCAGTACTTC. Translated, it gives CAWRQGVYEQYF.

With regard to this clone: Other DNA sequences in this sample translate to the same CDR3. The V gene is TRBV7-9, the J gene TRBJ2-1; TRBD1 is a possible D gene (6 bases). Deletions cut 1 base from V and 1 base from J, with 8 bases between. This CDR3 has 15 residues. Germline CDR1 SEHNR, CDR2 FQNEAQ (reference sequence). The CDR3 region has the DNA TGTGCCAGCAGCTTAGTAGGGGGTTCCTACAATGAGCAGTTCTTC. This gives the protein CASSLVGGSYNEQFF.

This clone appeared a few times. V is TRBV5-6 and J is TRBJ2-1; weak D call: TRBD2 (5 bases). The CDR3 is 13 residues long. V shed 2 bases and J shed 8 bases, with 11 bases lying between them. Germline lookup yields CDR1 SGHDT and CDR2 YYEEEE. The DNA of the CDR3 is TGTGCCAGCAGCTTTGGGCTAGCCTATGAGCAGTTCTTC. This encodes CASSFGLAYEQFF. The full variable domain, in which reference TRBV5-6 and TRBJ2-1 provide the parts outside the CDR3, is DAGVTQSPTHLIKTRGQQVTLRCSPKSGHDTVSWYQQALGQGPQFIFQYYEEEERQRGNFPDRFSGHQFPNYSSELNVNALLLGDSALYLCASSFGLAYEQFFGPGTRLTVL.

V usage is TRBV4-2 and J usage is TRBJ2-2; D unresolved. CDR3 length: 13 amino acids. With 0 bases removed from V and 6 bases from J, the gap between germline ends came to 5 bases. Germline V gene data show CDR1 as LGHNA and CDR2 as YNFKEQ. CDR3 in DNA: TGTGCCAGCAGCCAAGAGCCTTCCGGGGAGCTGTTTTTT. Its protein is CASSQEPSGELFF.

This clone was found a few times. The V call is TRBV7-9, the J call TRBJ2-3; 9 bases are shared with TRBD2. This CDR3 region has 19 residues. From germline, CDR1 is SEHNR and CDR2 FQNEAQ (reference sequence). The V and J ends lost 5 bases and 2 bases, in that order; junction bases with no gene match: 17. CDR3 sequence (DNA): TGTGCCAGCAGCCTTGGACTAGCGTATGACCGGGATAACACAGATACGCAGTATTTT. As protein: CASSLGLAYDRDNTDTQYF.

V gene TRBV12-5 combines with J gene TRBJ1-1; no clear D gene. From germline, CDR1 is LGHNT and CDR2 FRNRAP. V was pared by 4 bases and J by 3 bases, with 3 bases between. The CDR3 is 11 amino acids. The CDR3 here is CASGSHTEAFF. CDR3 bases: TGTGCTAGTGGTTCCCACACTGAAGCTTTCTTT.

The DNA for the CDR3 is TGCGCCAGCAGCCAAGCCGCCACCGAGCAGTTCTTC. Its protein product is CASSQAATEQFF. J is TRBJ2-1 and V is TRBV4-1; D call uncertain. The CDR3 is 12 amino acids. Germline V lookup: CDR1 MGHRA, CDR2 YSYEKL. V lost 1 base to trimming and J lost 10 bases, with 8 bases between them.

The rearrangement uses TRBV30 and TRBJ2-1, with 11 bases matching TRBD2. Germline trimming cut 3 bases from V and 5 bases from J; bases unmatched to any gene: 9. The CDR3 spans 16 residues. Looked up from germline, CDR1 is GTSNPN and CDR2 is SVGIG (reference sequence). In DNA, the CDR3 is TGTGCCTGGAGGAACCGGACTAGCGGGCTCCACAATGAGCAGTTCTTC. It encodes CAWRNRTSGLHNEQFF.

The chain joins TRBV7-6 to TRBJ2-7; D not certain. CDR1 is SGHVS and CDR2 is FNYEAQ in the germline V gene. The CDR3 has 13 amino acids. The V gene lost 5 bases and the J gene lost 5 bases, with 13 bases spanning the gap. For the CDR3, the DNA is TGTGCCAGCAGCCCGTGGGGTTCGGACGAGCAGTACTTC. It codes for CASSPWGSDEQYF.

This clone came up once. The chain couples TRBV27 to TRBJ2-1; D not certain. Between the trimmed V and J ends, which lost 2 bases and 5 bases, there was a span of 7 bases. This CDR3 has 13 amino acids. The germline CDR1 and CDR2 sequences are MNHEY and SMNVEV (reference sequence). The CDR3 protein is CASSLAGNNEQFF. The CDR3, as DNA: TGTGCCAGCAGTTTAGCAGGTAACAATGAGCAGTTCTTC.

Comment on this clone: At one of its ends the junction is not consistent with the germline gene, which may arise from a read error. Other DNA sequences from this sample encode an identical CDR3 as well. This rearrangement joins TRBV5-1 to TRBJ1-1; D is uncertain. CDR1 SGHRS and CDR2 YFSETQ come from the germline V gene. This CDR3 has 12 amino acids. The CDR3 DNA reads TGCGCCAGCAGTTTGGGATCCACTGAAGCTTTCTTT. The encoded protein is CASSLGSTEAFF.

In its sample, this clone was seen a few times. This chain links TRBV7-6 with TRBJ1-6, with 7 nucleotides matching TRBD1. The CDR3 totals 14 residues. CDR1 is SGHVS and CDR2 is FNYEAQ in the germline V gene. The J segment lost 10 bases and the V segment lost 3 bases, leaving 6 bases of the junction unmatched. CDR3 sequence (DNA): TGTGCCAGCAGCTTTGAGGGGGCGAAATCACCCCTCCACTTT. Amino acids: CASSFEGAKSPLHF.

The chain joins TRBV5-1 to TRBJ2-7, with 8 bases fitting TRBD1. The V and J ends lost 0 bases and 1 base, in that order; junction bases with no gene match: 3. CDR3 length equals 15 residues. Germline loops: CDR1 SGHRS, CDR2 YFSETQ. The CDR3 nucleotides are TGCGCCAGCAGCTTGGCCCGGACAGGGTCCTACGAGCAGTACTTC. Protein: CASSLARTGSYEQYF.

The CDR3 nucleotides read TGCGCCAGCAGATTAGACTCGACAGGGAAGCAGTTCTTC. Residues: CASRLDSTGKQFF. V and J are TRBV5-1 and TRBJ2-1, with 7 bases identical to TRBD1. This CDR3 has 13 residues. V trimming: 5 bases; J trimming: 11 bases; junction bases outside the gene matches: 10. The germline CDR1 and CDR2 sequences are SGHRS and YFSETQ.